One TCR beta chain is described in this entry. Its ends do not fully match the called genes, so a read error is possible. This sample was included in a study of shared clonotypes between healthy human individuals. Sequencing was performed with immunoSEQ multiplex PCR; in TCRdb, only in-frame clones are kept and a portion is missing. The sample gives roughly 2.2 million clones, around 92% of which show up once; 0.37% is in the top ten. The TCR originated in a man aged 18 to 29 in good health. Some clones in this sample may be carry-over from other donors' samples. The sample consisted of naive CD4+ T cells from PBMCs. This sample's subset: CD45RA+ positively selected.

The CDR3 DNA reads TGCGCCAGCAGCCAAGTAGGACCCTGGGGTTACGAGCAGTACTTC. Its protein is CASSQVGPWGYEQYF. The chain joins TRBV5-4 to TRBJ2-7; D gene uncertain. Germline assignment: CDR1 SGHNT and CDR2 YYREEE (reference sequence). The CDR3 extends over 15 amino acids.